Reported below is one TCR beta chain. Generated by immunoSEQ multiplex PCR, the TCRdb table keeps only in-frame clones and is missing some. This table holds about 220,000 clones, roughly four fifths found once. This specimen comes from a study of blood T cell repertoires in COVID-19. Study overall: The study drew acute and convalescent COVID-19 samples from the United States, Italy and Spain. Sources were T cells, B-cell-depleted T cells, or PBMCs; the material itself was cDNA or gDNA.

Patients in Seattle were enrolled during active infection, then followed longitudinally. This CDR3 comprises 15 residues. The V gene lost 7 bases and the J gene lost 2 bases, with 16 bases spanning the gap. Germline V gene sequence: CDR1 MGHRA, CDR2 YSYEKL. The J gene is TRBJ2-3, the V gene TRBV4-1, with a possible D match to TRBD2 (5 bases). The sequence was obtained from a woman aged 70-85 years with COVID-19, enrolled during active disease. Material for sequencing was peripheral blood. The chain's CDR3 is CASTRSGAYTDTQYF. DNA of the CDR3: TGCGCCAGCACCCGAAGCGGAGCCTACACAGATACGCAGTATTTT.